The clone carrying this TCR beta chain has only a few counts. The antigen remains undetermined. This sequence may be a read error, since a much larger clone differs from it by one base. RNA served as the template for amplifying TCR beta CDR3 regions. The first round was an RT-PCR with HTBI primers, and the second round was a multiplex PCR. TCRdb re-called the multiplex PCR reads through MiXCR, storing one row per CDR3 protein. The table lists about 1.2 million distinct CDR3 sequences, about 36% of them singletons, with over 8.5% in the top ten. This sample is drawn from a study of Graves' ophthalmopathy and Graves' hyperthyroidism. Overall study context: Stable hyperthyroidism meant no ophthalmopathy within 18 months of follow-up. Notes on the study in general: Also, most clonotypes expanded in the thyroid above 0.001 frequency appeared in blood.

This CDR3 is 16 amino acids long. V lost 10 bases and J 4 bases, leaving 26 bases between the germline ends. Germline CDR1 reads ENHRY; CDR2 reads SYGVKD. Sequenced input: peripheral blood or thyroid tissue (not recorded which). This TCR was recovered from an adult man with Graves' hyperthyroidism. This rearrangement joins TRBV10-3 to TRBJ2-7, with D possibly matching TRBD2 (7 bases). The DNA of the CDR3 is TGTGCCACCATCGAGGGGGGGGCAGGCAAGATGTACGAGCAGTACTTC. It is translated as CATIEGGAGKMYEQYF.